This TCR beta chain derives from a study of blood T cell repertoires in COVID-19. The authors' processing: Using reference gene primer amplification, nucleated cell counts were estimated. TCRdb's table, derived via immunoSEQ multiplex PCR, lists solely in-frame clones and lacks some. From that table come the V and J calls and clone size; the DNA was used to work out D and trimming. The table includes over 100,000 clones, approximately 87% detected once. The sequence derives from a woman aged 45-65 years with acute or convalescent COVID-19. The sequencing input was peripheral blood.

Here the CDR3 DNA reads TGCGCCAGCAGCAACGGTCCGGGACTGGCATATGGCTACACCTTC. Translated, it gives CASSNGPGLAYGYTF. The V call is TRBV5-1, the J call TRBJ1-2, with D possibly matching TRBD1 (5 bases). This CDR3 has 15 amino acids. Trimming stripped 4 bases from V and 5 bases from J, with 18 bases between. Germline assignment: CDR1 SGHRS and CDR2 YFSETQ. Looking up the rest from reference TRBV5-1 and TRBJ1-2 gives the full variable domain: KAGVTQTPRYLIKTRGQQVTLSCSPISGHRSVSWYQQTPGQGLQFLFEYFSETQRNKGNFPGRFSGRQFSNSRSEMNVSTLELGDSALYLCASSNGPGLAYGYTFGSGTRLTVV.